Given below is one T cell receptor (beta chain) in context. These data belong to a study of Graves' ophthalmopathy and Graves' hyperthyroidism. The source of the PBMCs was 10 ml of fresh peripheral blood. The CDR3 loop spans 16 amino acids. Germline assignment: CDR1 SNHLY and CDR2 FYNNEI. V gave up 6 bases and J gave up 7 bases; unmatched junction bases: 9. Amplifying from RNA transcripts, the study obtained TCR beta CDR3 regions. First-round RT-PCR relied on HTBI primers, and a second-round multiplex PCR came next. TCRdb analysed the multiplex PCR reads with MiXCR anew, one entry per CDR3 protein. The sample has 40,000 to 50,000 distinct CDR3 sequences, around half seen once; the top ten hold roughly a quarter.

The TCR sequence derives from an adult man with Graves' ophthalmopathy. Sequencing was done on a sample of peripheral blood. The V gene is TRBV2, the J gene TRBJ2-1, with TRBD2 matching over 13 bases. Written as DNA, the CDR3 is TGTGCCAGCAGCGATCCGGGACTAGCGGGGAGAAATGAGCAGTTCTTC. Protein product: CASSDPGLAGRNEQFF.